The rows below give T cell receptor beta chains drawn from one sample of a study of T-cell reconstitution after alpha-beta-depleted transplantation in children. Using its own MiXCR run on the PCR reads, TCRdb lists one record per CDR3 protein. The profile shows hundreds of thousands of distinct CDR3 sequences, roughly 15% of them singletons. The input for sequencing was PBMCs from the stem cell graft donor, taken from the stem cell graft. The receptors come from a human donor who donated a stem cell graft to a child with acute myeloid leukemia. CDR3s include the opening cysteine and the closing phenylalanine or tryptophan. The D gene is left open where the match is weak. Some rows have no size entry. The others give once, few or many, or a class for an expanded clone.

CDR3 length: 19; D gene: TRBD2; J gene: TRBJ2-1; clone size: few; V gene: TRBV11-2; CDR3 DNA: TGTGCCAGCAGCCGAAAACTAGCGGGGGGCACAATGTCCTACAATGAGCAGTTCTTC; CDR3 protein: CASSRKLAGGTMSYNEQFF
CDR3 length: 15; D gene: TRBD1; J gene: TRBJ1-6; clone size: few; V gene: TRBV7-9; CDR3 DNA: TGTGCCAGCAGCTTAGGGGGGACAGGAAATTCACCCCTCCACTTT; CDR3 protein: CASSLGGTGNSPLHF
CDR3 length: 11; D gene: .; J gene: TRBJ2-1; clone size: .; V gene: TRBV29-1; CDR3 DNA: TGCAGCGTTGAGGAGGGGCGAGAGCAGTTCTTC; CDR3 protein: CSVEEGREQFF
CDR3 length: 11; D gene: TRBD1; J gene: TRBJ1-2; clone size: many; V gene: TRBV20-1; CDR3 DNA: TGCAGTGCTGGGACAGGGCAAGGCTACACCTTC; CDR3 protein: CSAGTGQGYTF
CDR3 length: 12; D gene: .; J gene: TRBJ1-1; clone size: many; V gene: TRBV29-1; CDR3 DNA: TGCAGCGGGGGACCCCGGGGCACTGAAGCTTTCTTT; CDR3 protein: CSGGPRGTEAFF
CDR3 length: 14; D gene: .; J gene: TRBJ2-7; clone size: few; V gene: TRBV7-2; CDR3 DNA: TGTGCCAGCAGCTTAGAGGGAGGGGGCTACGAGCAGTACTTC; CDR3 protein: CASSLEGGGYEQYF
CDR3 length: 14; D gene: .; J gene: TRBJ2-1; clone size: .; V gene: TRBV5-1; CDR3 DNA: TGCGCCAGCAGCTGGGGAGACAGCCGCAATGAGCAGTTCTTC; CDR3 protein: CASSWGDSRNEQFF
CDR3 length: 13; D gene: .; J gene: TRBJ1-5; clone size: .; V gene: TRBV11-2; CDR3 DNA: TGTGCCAGCAGCTTAGAACCCTATCGGCCCCAGCATTTT; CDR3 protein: CASSLEPYRPQHF
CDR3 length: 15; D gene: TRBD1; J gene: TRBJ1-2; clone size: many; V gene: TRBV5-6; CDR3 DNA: TGTGCCAGCAGCTTACCGGACAGGGATATCTATGGCTACACCTTC; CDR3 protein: CASSLPDRDIYGYTF
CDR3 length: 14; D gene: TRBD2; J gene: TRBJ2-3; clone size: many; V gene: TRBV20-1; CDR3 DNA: TGCAGTGCTAGCGTCGGGGGGGAAGCAGATACGCAGTATTTT; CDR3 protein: CSASVGGEADTQYF
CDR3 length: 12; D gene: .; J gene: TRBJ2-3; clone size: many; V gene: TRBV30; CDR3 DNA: TGTGCCTTGGAGATATGGGCAGATACGCAGTATTTT; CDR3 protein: CALEIWADTQYF
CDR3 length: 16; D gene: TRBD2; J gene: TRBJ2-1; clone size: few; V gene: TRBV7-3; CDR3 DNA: TGTGCCAGCAGCTGGACTAGCGGGGGGGCTGGGAATGAGCAGTTCTTC; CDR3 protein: CASSWTSGGAGNEQFF
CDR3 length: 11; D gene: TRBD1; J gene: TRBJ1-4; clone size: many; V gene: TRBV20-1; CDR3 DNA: TGCAGTGCTACCCCAGGGACAGAACTGTTTTTT; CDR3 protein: CSATPGTELFF
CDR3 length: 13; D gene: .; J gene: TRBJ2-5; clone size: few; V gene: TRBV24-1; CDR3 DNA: TGTGCCACCAGTGACCAGGGGTTGGAGACCCAGTACTTC; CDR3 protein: CATSDQGLETQYF
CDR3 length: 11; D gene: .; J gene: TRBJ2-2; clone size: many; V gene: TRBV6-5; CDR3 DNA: TGTGCCAGCAGTTACTCCGGGTACCTGTTTTTT; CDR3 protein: CASSYSGYLFF
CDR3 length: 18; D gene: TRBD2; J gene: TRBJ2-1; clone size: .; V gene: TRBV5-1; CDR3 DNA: TGCGCCAGCAGCTTGGTCCCCCTACTAGCGGGGGGGCCATATGAGCAGTTCTTC; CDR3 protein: CASSLVPLLAGGPYEQFF
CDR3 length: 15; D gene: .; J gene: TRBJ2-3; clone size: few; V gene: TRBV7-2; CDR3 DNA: TGTGCCAGCAGCTTAGATAGGCAGGTAGCAGATACGCAGTATTTT; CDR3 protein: CASSLDRQVADTQYF
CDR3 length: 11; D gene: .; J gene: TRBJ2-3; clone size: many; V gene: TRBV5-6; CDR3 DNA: TGTGCCAGCAGCTTCTCACATACGCAGTATTTT; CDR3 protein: CASSFSHTQYF